This T cell receptor beta chain appears in the sequencing data of a study of metastatic and nonmetastatic thyroid tumors. Across the whole study: Repertoire comparisons spanned blood and tumor or nodule tissue from malignant and benign thyroid patients.

In the original processing: In papillary thyroid cancer, a distant-metastasis classifier was built using CDR3 differences across clinicopathological groups. TCRdb recomputed clones from the PCR reads via MiXCR. These V and J calls are TCRdb output, not the study's own analysis. Of roughly 13,000 clones listed, 25% to 30% are singletons. Patients were all untreated before their thyroid surgery. Broader study findings: The reported finding was significantly higher TCR beta diversity in malignant thyroid tumors relative to benign nodules, in blood and tumor.

This clone showed up many times. The target antigen is unknown. Sequenced: tumor tissue. The sequence came from a female donor with papillary thyroid cancer or a benign thyroid nodule (not recorded which). Some clones in this sample may be carry-over from other donors' samples.

The CDR3 sequence is CASSQDPQRTEAFF. The CDR3 DNA is TGCGCCAGCAGCCAAGATCCACAGAGGACTGAAGCTTTCTTT. This chain links TRBV4-1 with TRBJ1-1; D is uncertain. The V gene's germline CDR1 is MGHRA and CDR2 YSYEKL. CDR3 length: 14 residues. V shed 0 bases and J shed 5 bases, with 10 bases lying between them.